The 20 T cell receptor beta chains presented below share a single source sample, sequenced in a study of blood T cell repertoires in COVID-19. Sequencing used immunoSEQ multiplex PCR; TCRdb keeps in-frame clones, though not all of them. The sample has around 61,000 clones, 86% seen once; the top ten hold under 4%. Material for sequencing was peripheral blood. Source of these receptors: a man in his fifties with active COVID-19.

The chain employs TRBV6-5 and TRBJ2-5; D remains unclear. CDR3 length: 12 amino acids. Germline V gene data show CDR1 as MNHEY and CDR2 as SVGAGI. The V gene lost 6 bases and the J gene lost 2 bases, with 7 bases spanning the gap. The CDR3 DNA reads TGTGCCAGCAGACACCAACAAGAGACCCAGTACTTC. Encoded protein: CASRHQQETQYF.

The CDR3 DNA is TGTGCCAGCAGCCAAGATAGTACAGGGGCGGGTGAAAAACTGTTTTTT. Protein product: CASSQDSTGAGEKLFF. The V gene is TRBV3-1 (or the pseudogene TRBV3-2), the J gene TRBJ1-4, with 7 bases lining up with TRBD1. The CDR3 runs to 16 residues. Germline V gene lookup returns CDR1 LGHDT and CDR2 YNNKEL (reference sequence). V shed 0 bases, J shed 7 bases, and the junction held 8 bases outside the gene matches.

CDR3 in DNA: TGTGCCTGGAGTGACACTACCTACGGGACAACTAATGAAAAACTGTTTTTT. Translating it yields CAWSDTTYGTTNEKLFF. The chain joins TRBV30 to TRBJ1-4; D is unresolved. The CDR3 length is 17 residues. Between the trimmed V and J ends, which lost 1 base and 0 bases, there was a span of 15 bases. In germline, CDR1 is GTSNPN, CDR2 SVGIG (reference sequence).

A few counts support this clone. The chain uses TRBV19 and TRBJ1-1; 10 nucleotides match TRBD1. The germline V gene encodes CDR1 LNHDA and CDR2 SQIVND (reference sequence). The CDR3 runs 13 residues. V was pared by 10 bases and J by 10 bases, with 12 bases of the junction left unmatched. CDR3 residues: CATESPGQGRAFF. In DNA, the CDR3 is TGTGCCACCGAAAGCCCGGGACAGGGGCGAGCTTTCTTT. Together with reference TRBV19 and TRBJ1-1, the CDR3 gives the full variable domain: DGGITQSPKYLFRKEGQNVTLSCEQNLNHDAMYWYRQDPGQGLRLIYYSQIVNDFQKGDIAEGYSVSREKKESFPLTVTSAQKNPTAFYLCATESPGQGRAFFGQGTRLTVV.

This clone was detected only once. This chain uses TRBV28 with TRBJ2-3; D might be TRBD1 (6 bases). Trimming stripped 6 bases from V and 3 bases from J, with 16 bases between. CDR3 length equals 15 residues. Germline assignment: CDR1 MDHEN and CDR2 SYDVKM. Here the CDR3 reads CASRPTGRGTDTQYF. Written as DNA, the CDR3 is TGTGCCAGCAGGCCCACGGGCAGGGGAACAGATACGCAGTATTTT.

The V and J genes are TRBV7-2 and TRBJ2-5; TRBD2 matches at 8 bases. CDR1 SGHTA and CDR2 FQGNSA come from the germline V gene. The CDR3 is 15 amino acids. Germline trimming cut 3 bases from V and 2 bases from J; bases unmatched to any gene: 5. CDR3 coding DNA: TGTGCCAGCAGCTTCAATGCGGGGGGACAAGAGACCCAGTACTTC. Amino acid sequence: CASSFNAGGQETQYF.

This chain connects TRBV7-2 to TRBJ2-1, with 13 bases that match TRBD2. Germline V CDR1 and CDR2: SGHTA, FQGNSA. J gave up 7 bases and V 5 bases, and 14 bases lay outside the gene matches. CDR3 length equals 18 residues. The CDR3 region has the DNA TGTGCCAGCAGCCCGCGGACTAGCGGGAGTATGGTTTGGAATGAGCAGTTCTTC. Residues: CASSPRTSGSMVWNEQFF.

This clone was observed a handful of times. The V and J genes are TRBV2 and TRBJ2-7; a possible D gene is TRBD2 (6 bases). Looked up from germline, CDR1 is SNHLY and CDR2 is FYNNEI. Trimming removed 4 bases at V and 5 bases at J, with 12 bases between. The CDR3 covers 13 residues. The chain's CDR3 is CASSVGREDEQYF. The CDR3 DNA is TGTGCCAGCAGTGTAGGCAGGGAGGACGAGCAGTACTTC.

This clone has just one count. This rearrangement joins TRBV5-5 to TRBJ2-5, with D possibly being TRBD1 (5 bases). The CDR3 covers 14 residues. The germline gives CDR1 SGHKS, CDR2 YYEKEE (reference sequence). Trimming pared 1 base from V and 5 bases from J, leaving 12 bases between. The CDR3 nucleotides are TGTGCCAGCAGCTTGCAGGGAATACGGGAGACCCAGTACTTC. Its translation: CASSLQGIRETQYF.

V is TRBV24-1 and J is TRBJ2-1; possibly TRBD2 for D (5 bases). The germline CDR1 and CDR2 sequences are KGHDR and SFDVKD. This CDR3 spans 13 amino acids. The V and J ends lost 0 bases and 9 bases respectively, with 8 bases between them. Here the CDR3 DNA reads TGTGCCACCAGTGATTTGTTGGCGGGTGAGCAGTTCTTC. This encodes CATSDLLAGEQFF.

J is TRBJ2-5 and V is TRBV5-1; D remains unclear. Germline CDR1 and CDR2: SGHRS and YFSETQ. This CDR3 comprises 13 residues. The germline V and J ends were trimmed by 6 bases and 4 bases, with 13 bases remaining between them. The CDR3 region is CASTGQPGETQYF. The CDR3 DNA reads as TGCGCCAGCACCGGCCAGCCGGGAGAGACCCAGTACTTC. Combining the CDR3 with reference TRBV5-1 and TRBJ2-5 gives the whole variable domain KAGVTQTPRYLIKTRGQQVTLSCSPISGHRSVSWYQQTPGQGLQFLFEYFSETQRNKGNFPGRFSGRQFSNSRSEMNVSTLELGDSALYLCASTGQPGETQYFGPGTRLLVL.

This clone was seen just once. This sequence joins TRBV3-1 (or the pseudogene TRBV3-2) and TRBJ2-3, with unresolved D. The CDR3 spans 12 residues. From germline, CDR1 is LGHDT and CDR2 YNNKEL (reference sequence). Trimming removed 4 bases from V and 1 base from J, with 3 bases in between. The CDR3 coding sequence is TGTGCCAGCAGCCCTCGCACAGATACGCAGTATTTT. Amino acids: CASSPRTDTQYF.

The chain uses TRBV6-1 and TRBJ1-2; no clear D gene. CDR3 length equals 15 residues. CDR1 MNHNS and CDR2 SASEGT come from the germline V gene. V was cut by 2 bases and J by 4 bases, with 14 bases left in between. The CDR3 DNA is TGTGCCAGCAGTGAATTAGAGGGCTTGAGCTATGGCTACACCTTC. It translates to CASSELEGLSYGYTF.

This sequence joins TRBV6-2 or TRBV6-3 and TRBJ1-3; 7 bases are shared with TRBD1. The V gene's germline CDR1 is MNHEY and CDR2 SVGEGT. This CDR3 is 18 amino acids long. Unmatched junction bases numbered 10, after V lost 2 bases and J lost 0 bases. The CDR3 loop is CASSYTPRGTSSGNTIYF. The CDR3, as DNA: TGTGCCAGCAGTTACACCCCCAGGGGGACGAGCTCTGGAAACACCATATATTTT.

V gene TRBV7-2 combines with J gene TRBJ2-1, with 11 bases identical to TRBD2. Germline-derived CDR1 and CDR2 are SGHTA and FQGNSA. The CDR3 is 16 amino acids. V trimming: 5 bases; J trimming: 10 bases; junction bases outside the gene matches: 13. CDR3 loop: CASSPSIGLAGGEQFF. DNA of the CDR3: TGTGCCAGCAGCCCTAGCATCGGGCTAGCGGGAGGAGAGCAGTTCTTC.

The V and J genes are TRBV7-2 and TRBJ2-1; D perhaps matches TRBD1 (6 bases). Germline-derived CDR1 and CDR2 are SGHTA and FQGNSA. V shed 2 bases and J shed 8 bases, with 16 bases lying between them. This CDR3 contains 15 residues. The DNA for the CDR3 is TGTGCCAGCAGCTTACAGGGGCTCTCCACGGATGAGCAGTTCTTC. Amino acid sequence: CASSLQGLSTDEQFF.

This clone was detected only a few times. The chain has TRBV4-1 and TRBJ2-3; possible D gene TRBD1, 6 bases. Germline V gives CDR1 MGHRA, CDR2 YSYEKL. This CDR3 region has 13 residues. With 6 bases removed from V and 3 bases from J, the gap between germline ends came to 10 bases. The CDR3 spells CASRQGTTDTQYF. The DNA for the CDR3 is TGCGCCAGCAGACAGGGAACGACAGATACGCAGTATTTT.

The gene calls are TRBV3-1 (or the pseudogene TRBV3-2) and TRBJ2-5; TRBD2 agrees at 11 bases. This CDR3 has 14 amino acids. From germline, CDR1 is LGHDT and CDR2 YNNKEL (reference sequence). V lost 4 bases and J lost 6; bases outside the gene matches: 4. The DNA for the CDR3 is TGTGCCAGCAGCCCCCGACTAGCGGGAAAGACCCAGTACTTC. It encodes CASSPRLAGKTQYF.

This chain joins TRBV29-1 and TRBJ1-1, with 7 nucleotides matching TRBD1. This CDR3 has 13 amino acids. V shed 5 bases, J shed 1 base, and the junction held 4 bases outside the gene matches. The germline V gene encodes CDR1 SQVTM and CDR2 ANQGSEA. Here the CDR3 reads CSVLRDRNTEAFF. CDR3 coding DNA: TGCAGCGTTCTCAGGGACAGGAACACTGAAGCTTTCTTT.

V gene TRBV7-2 combines with J gene TRBJ1-4; a weak D match, TRBD1 (5 bases). Germline V gene lookup returns CDR1 SGHTA and CDR2 FQGNSA. V was trimmed by 1 base and J by 4 bases, leaving 10 bases between them. The CDR3 has 15 amino acids. This chain's CDR3 is CASSLGWRGNEKLFF. In DNA, the CDR3 is TGTGCCAGCAGCTTAGGTTGGAGGGGTAATGAAAAACTGTTTTTT.